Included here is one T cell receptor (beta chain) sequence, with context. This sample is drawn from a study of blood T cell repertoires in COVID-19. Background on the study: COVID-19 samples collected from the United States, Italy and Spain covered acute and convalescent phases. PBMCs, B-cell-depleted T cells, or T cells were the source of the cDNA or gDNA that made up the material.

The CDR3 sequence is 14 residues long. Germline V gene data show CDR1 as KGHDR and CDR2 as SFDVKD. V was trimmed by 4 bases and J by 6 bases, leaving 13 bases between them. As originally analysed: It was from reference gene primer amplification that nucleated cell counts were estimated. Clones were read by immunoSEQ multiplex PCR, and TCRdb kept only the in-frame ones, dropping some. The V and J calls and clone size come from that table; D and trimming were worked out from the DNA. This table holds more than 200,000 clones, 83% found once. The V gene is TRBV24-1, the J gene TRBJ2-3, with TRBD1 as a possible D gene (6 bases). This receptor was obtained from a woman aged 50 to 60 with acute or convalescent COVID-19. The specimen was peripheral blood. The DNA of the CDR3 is TGTGCCACCAGTGAGGGGGCCCCTTGGGATACGCAGTATTTT. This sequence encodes CATSEGAPWDTQYF.